The entry that follows covers one T cell receptor beta chain sequence. This record belongs to a study of shared clonotypes between healthy human individuals. Donors were Caucasian adults residing in Nashville, Tennessee, USA. This CDR3 region has 14 residues. Germline loops: CDR1 MNHEY, CDR2 SVGAGI. Trimming pared 6 bases from V and 4 bases from J, leaving 14 bases between. Over several immunoSEQ plates, each subset's genomic DNA was distributed in even portions. Generated by immunoSEQ multiplex PCR, the TCRdb table keeps only in-frame clones and is missing some. This sample has around 2.1 million clones, with 95% found just once.

The chain is built from TRBV6-5 and TRBJ2-3; tentatively, D is TRBD2 (6 bases). The specimen sequenced was naive CD4+ T cells sorted from blood. Subset in this sample: CD45RA+ positively selected. This receptor was taken from a man between 18 and 29 years old in good health. The CDR3 DNA follows: TGTGCCAGCAGCCCCGCGTCGGGAGCAGATACGCAGTATTTT. Translation: CASSPASGADTQYF.